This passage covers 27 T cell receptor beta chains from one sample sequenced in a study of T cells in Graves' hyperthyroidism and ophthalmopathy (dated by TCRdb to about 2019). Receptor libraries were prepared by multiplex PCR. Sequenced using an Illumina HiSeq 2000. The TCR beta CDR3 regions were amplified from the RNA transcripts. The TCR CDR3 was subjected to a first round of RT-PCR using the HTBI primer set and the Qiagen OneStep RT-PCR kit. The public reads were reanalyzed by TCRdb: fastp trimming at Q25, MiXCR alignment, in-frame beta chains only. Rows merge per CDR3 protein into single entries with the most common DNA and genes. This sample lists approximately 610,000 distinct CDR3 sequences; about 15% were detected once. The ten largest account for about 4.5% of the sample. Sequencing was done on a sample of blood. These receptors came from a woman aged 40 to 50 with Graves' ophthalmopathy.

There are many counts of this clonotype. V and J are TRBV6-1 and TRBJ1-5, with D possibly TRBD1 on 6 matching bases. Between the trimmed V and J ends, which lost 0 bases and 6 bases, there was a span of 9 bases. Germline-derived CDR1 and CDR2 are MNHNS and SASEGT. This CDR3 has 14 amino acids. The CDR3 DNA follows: TGTGCCAGCAGTGAAGCAGGGGGAGCTCAGCCCCAGCATTTT. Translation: CASSEAGGAQPQHF.

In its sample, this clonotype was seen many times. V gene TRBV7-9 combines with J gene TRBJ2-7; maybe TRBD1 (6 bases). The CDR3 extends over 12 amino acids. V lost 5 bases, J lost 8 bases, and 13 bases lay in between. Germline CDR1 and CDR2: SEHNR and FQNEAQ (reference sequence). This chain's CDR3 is CASSRSQGKQYF. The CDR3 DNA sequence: TGTGCCAGCAGCCGGAGCCAGGGGAAGCAGTACTTC.

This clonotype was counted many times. DNA of the CDR3: TGCAGTGCTTGGCGGGGCACTGAAGCTTTCTTT. Its protein is CSAWRGTEAFF. The chain joins TRBV20-1 to TRBJ1-1; D call uncertain. The CDR3 runs to 11 residues. Germline V gene sequence: CDR1 DFQATT, CDR2 SNEGSKA (reference sequence). V lost 5 bases and J 4 bases, leaving 8 bases between the germline ends.

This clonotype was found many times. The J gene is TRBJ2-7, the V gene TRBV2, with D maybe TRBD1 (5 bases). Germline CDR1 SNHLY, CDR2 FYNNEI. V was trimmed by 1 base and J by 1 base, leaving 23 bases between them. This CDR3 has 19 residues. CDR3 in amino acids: CASSEDAEIHRYFSYEQYF. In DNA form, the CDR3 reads TGTGCCAGCAGTGAAGATGCCGAAATCCACAGGTATTTTTCCTACGAGCAGTACTTC. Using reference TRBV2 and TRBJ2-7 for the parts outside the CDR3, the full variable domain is EPEVTQTPSHQVTQMGQEVILRCVPISNHLYFYWYRQILGQKVEFLVSFYNNEISEKSEIFDDQFSVERPDGSNFTLKIRSTKLEDSAMYFCASSEDAEIHRYFSYEQYFGPGTRLTVT.

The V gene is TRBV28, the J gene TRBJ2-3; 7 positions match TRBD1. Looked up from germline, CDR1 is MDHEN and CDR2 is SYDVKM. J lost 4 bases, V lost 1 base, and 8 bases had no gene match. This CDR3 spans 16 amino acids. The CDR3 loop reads CASSLYRTGNSDTQYF. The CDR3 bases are TGTGCCAGCAGTTTATACAGGACAGGCAATTCAGATACGCAGTATTTT.

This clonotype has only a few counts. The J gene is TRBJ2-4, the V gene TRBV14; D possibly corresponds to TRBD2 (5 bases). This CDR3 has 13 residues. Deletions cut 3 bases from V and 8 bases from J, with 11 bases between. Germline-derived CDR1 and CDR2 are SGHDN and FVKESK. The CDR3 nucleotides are TGTGCCAGCAGCCAGGGCTTGGGAGACATTCAGTACTTC. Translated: CASSQGLGDIQYF. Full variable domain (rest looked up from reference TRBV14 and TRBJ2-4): EAGVTQFPSHSVIEKGQTVTLRCDPISGHDNLYWYRRVMGKEIKFLLHFVKESKQDESGMPNNRFLAERTGGTYSTLKVQPAELEDSGVYFCASSQGLGDIQYFGAGTRLSVL.

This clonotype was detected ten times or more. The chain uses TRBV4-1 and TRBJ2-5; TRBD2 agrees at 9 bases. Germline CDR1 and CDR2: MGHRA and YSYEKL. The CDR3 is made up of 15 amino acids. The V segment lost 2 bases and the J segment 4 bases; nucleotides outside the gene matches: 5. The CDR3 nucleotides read TGCGCCAGCAGCCAAAAGGGACTAGCTGGAGAGACCCAGTACTTC. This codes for CASSQKGLAGETQYF.

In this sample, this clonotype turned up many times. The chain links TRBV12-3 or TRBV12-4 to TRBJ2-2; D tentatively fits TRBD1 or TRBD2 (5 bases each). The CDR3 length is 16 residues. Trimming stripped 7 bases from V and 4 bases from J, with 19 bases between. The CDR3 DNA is TGTGCCAGCACCCCTTTTGAGGGGCACTCCACCGGGGAGCTGTTTTTT. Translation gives CASTPFEGHSTGELFF.

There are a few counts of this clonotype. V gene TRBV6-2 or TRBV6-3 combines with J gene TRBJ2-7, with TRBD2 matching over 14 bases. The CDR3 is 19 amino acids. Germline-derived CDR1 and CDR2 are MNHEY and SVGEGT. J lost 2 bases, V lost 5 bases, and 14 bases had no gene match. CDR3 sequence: CASSLFGPGTSGSPYEQYF. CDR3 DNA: TGTGCCAGCAGTCTTTTCGGACCCGGGACTAGCGGGAGTCCCTACGAGCAGTACTTC.

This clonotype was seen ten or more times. CDR3 in amino acids: CASSPMTTYGYTF. CDR3 coding DNA: TGTGCCAGCAGTCCGATGACAACTTATGGCTACACCTTC. The chain joins TRBV27 to TRBJ1-2; D gene ambiguous. Trimming removed 5 bases at V and 5 bases at J, with 12 bases between. The germline CDR1 and CDR2 sequences are MNHEY and SMNVEV (reference sequence). The CDR3 spans 13 residues.

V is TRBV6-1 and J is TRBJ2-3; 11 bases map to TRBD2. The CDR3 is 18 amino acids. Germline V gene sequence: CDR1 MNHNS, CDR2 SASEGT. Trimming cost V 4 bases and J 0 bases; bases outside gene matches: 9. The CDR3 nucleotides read TGTGCCAGCAGTGCTTTACCCGGGACTAGCGGCAGCACAGATACGCAGTATTTT. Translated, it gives CASSALPGTSGSTDTQYF.

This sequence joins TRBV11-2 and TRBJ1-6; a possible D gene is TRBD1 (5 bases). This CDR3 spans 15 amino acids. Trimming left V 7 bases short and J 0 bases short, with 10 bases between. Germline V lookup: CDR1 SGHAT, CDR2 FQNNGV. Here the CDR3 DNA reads TGTGCCAGCATTAGGGGAGACTCCTATAATTCACCCCTCCACTTT. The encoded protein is CASIRGDSYNSPLHF.

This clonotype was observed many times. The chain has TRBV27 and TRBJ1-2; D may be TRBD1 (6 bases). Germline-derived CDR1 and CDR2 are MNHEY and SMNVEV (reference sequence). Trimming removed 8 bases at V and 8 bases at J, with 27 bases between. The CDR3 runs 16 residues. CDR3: CASGMQGGRKRNGYTF. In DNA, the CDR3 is TGTGCCAGCGGAATGCAAGGGGGGCGCAAAAGGAACGGCTACACCTTC.

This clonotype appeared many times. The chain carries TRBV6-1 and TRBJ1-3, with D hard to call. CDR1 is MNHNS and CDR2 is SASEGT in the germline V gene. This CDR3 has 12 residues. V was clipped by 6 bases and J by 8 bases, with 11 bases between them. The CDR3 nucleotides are TGTGCCAGCAGCCAAGAGGGTTACACCATATATTTT. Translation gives CASSQEGYTIYF.

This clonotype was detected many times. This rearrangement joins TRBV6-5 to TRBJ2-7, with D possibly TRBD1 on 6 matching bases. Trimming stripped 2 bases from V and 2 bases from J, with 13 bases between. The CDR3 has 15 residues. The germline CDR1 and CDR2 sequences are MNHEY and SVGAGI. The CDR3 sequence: CASSYGQGGTYEQYF. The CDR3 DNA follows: TGTGCCAGCAGTTACGGACAAGGGGGAACCTACGAGCAGTACTTC.

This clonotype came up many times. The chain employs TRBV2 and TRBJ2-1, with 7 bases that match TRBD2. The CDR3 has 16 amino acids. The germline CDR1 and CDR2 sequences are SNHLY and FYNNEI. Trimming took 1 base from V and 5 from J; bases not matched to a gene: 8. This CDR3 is CASSEDPSGVDNEQFF. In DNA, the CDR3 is TGTGCCAGCAGTGAAGACCCCAGCGGGGTAGACAATGAGCAGTTCTTC. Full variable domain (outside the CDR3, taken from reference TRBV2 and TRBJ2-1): EPEVTQTPSHQVTQMGQEVILRCVPISNHLYFYWYRQILGQKVEFLVSFYNNEISEKSEIFDDQFSVERPDGSNFTLKIRSTKLEDSAMYFCASSEDPSGVDNEQFFGPGTRLTVL.

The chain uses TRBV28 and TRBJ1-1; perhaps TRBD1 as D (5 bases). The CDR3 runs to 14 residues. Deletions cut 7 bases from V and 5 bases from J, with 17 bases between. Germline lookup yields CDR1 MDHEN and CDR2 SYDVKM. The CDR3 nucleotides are TGTGCCAGCAATCCGCCAGGGCTGCTAACTGAAGCTTTCTTT. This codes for CASNPPGLLTEAFF.

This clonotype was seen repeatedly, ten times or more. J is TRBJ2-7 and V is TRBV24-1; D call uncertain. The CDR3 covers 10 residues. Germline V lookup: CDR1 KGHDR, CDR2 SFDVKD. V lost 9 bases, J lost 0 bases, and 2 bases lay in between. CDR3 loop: CATLSYEQYF. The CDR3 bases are TGTGCCACCCTCTCCTACGAGCAGTACTTC.

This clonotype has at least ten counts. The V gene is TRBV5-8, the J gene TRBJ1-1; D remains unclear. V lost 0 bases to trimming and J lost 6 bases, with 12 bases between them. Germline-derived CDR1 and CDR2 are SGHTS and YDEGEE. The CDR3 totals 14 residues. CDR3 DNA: TGTGCCAGCAGCTTGGATGAAGGGAGCCCTGAAGCTTTCTTT. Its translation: CASSLDEGSPEAFF. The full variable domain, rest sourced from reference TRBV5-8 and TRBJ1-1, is EAGVTQSPTHLIKTRGQQATLRCSPISGHTSVYWYQQALGLGLQFLLWYDEGEERNRGNFPPRFSGRQFPNYSSELNVNALELEDSALYLCASSLDEGSPEAFFGQGTRLTVV.

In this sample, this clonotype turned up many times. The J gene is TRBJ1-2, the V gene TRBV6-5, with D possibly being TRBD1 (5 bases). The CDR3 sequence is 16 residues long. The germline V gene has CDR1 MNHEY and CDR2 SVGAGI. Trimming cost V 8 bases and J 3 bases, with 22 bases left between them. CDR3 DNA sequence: TGTGCCAGCTCCACCCGAGGGACGTCGTCCGACTATGGCTACACCTTC. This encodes CASSTRGTSSDYGYTF.

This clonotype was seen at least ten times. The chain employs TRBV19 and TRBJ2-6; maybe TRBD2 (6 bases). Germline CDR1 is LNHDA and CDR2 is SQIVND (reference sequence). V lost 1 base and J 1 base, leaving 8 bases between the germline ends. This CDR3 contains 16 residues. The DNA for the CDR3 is TGTGCCAGTAGTATAGGGCGGGGTTCTGGGGCCAACGTCCTGACTTTC. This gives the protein CASSIGRGSGANVLTF.

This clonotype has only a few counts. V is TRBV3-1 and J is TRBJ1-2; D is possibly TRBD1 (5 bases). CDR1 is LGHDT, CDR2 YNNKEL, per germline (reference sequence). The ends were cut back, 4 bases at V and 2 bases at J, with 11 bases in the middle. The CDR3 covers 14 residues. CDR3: CASSLQWGNYGYTF. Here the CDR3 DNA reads TGTGCCAGCAGCCTACAGTGGGGCAACTATGGCTACACCTTC.

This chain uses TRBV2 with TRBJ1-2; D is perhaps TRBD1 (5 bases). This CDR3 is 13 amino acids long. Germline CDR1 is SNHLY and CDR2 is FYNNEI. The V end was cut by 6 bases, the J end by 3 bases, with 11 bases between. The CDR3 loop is CASRIGGDYGYTF. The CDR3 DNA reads TGTGCCAGCAGGATCGGAGGGGACTATGGCTACACCTTC. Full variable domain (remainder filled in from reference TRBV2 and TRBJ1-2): EPEVTQTPSHQVTQMGQEVILRCVPISNHLYFYWYRQILGQKVEFLVSFYNNEISEKSEIFDDQFSVERPDGSNFTLKIRSTKLEDSAMYFCASRIGGDYGYTFGSGTRLTVV.

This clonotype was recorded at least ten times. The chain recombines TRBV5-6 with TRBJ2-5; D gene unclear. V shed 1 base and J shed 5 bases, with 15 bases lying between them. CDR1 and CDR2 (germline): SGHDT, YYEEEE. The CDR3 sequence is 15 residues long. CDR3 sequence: CASSLFSSARETQYF. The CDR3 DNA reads TGTGCCAGCAGCTTGTTTTCGTCAGCAAGGGAGACCCAGTACTTC.

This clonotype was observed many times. As DNA, the CDR3 is TGTGCCAGCAGCTTGGGTCCGGGGGCGGGAGGCTACACCTTC. It codes for CASSLGPGAGGYTF. V gene TRBV7-8 combines with J gene TRBJ1-2; a weak D match, TRBD1 (6 bases). CDR3 length: 14 residues. CDR1 and CDR2 from the germline V gene are SGHVS and FQNEAQ. Trimming stripped 3 bases from V and 8 bases from J, with 16 bases between.

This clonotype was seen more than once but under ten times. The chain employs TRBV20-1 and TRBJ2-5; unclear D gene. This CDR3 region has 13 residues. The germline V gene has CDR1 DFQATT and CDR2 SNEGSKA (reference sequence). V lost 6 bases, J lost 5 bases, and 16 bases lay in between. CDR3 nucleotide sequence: TGCAGTGCGTTTGACGGGTTTAGGGAGACCCAGTACTTC. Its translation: CSAFDGFRETQYF.

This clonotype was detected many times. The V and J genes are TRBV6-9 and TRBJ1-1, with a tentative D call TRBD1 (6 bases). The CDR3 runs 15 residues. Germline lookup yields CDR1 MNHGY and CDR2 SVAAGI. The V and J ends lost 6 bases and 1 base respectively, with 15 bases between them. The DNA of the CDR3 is TGTGCCAGCAGCCCCATCGGGGACAAGAACACTGAAGCTTTCTTT. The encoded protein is CASSPIGDKNTEAFF.